Following are 22 T cell receptor beta chains from one sample sequenced in a study of T-cell memory formation after mild COVID-19. TCRdb independently ran MiXCR on the 5' RACE reads; one entry per CDR3 protein. The sample contains roughly 600,000 distinct CDR3 sequences, roughly 18% of which appear only once. Sequencing was done on a sample of PBMCs or a T cell subset sorted from them (not recorded which). The source is an adult woman who had mild COVID-19 (a few samples of this study predate the infection). Cell type and time point are not known.

This clonotype turned up a few times. This chain joins TRBV30 and TRBJ2-3; no clear D. Germline assignment: CDR1 GTSNPN and CDR2 SVGIG (reference sequence). The CDR3 is 11 residues long. Trimming shortened V by 4 bases and J by 2 bases, and 4 bases separated the two germline ends. The CDR3: CAWTPTDTQYF. The CDR3, as DNA: TGTGCCTGGACCCCCACAGATACGCAGTATTTT.

This clonotype has a handful of counts. This sequence joins TRBV20-1 and TRBJ1-1; a possible D gene is TRBD1 (6 bases). This CDR3 contains 14 residues. Trimming stripped 4 bases from V and 4 bases from J, with 16 bases between. Germline V gene sequence: CDR1 DFQATT, CDR2 SNEGSKA (reference sequence). The CDR3 loop reads CSAKWRQARTEAFF. CDR3 sequence (DNA): TGCAGTGCTAAGTGGAGACAGGCCCGCACTGAAGCTTTCTTT.

The chain links TRBV7-3 to TRBJ2-7; 7 bases are shared with TRBD1. CDR3 length: 14 residues. With V trimmed by 1 base and J by 3 bases, 3 bases remained unmatched. The germline V gene has CDR1 SGHTA and CDR2 FQGTGA. This chain's CDR3 is CASSLSPGGYEQYF. The DNA for the CDR3 is TGTGCCAGCAGCTTAAGTCCAGGGGGCTACGAGCAGTACTTC.

The table lists this clonotype with a few counts. This sequence joins TRBV6-5 and TRBJ2-7, with D possibly matching TRBD2 (6 bases). The CDR3 is 15 amino acids. CDR1 and CDR2 from the germline V gene are MNHEY and SVGAGI. The ends were cut back, 5 bases at V and 0 bases at J, with 14 bases in the middle. In nucleotides, the CDR3 is TGTGCCAGCAGTGCCGGGACTCCGACCTCCTACGAGCAGTACTTC. Its translation: CASSAGTPTSYEQYF.

The chain is built from TRBV5-4 and TRBJ1-2; D uncertain. CDR3 length: 14 residues. With 0 bases removed from V and 5 bases from J, the gap between germline ends came to 11 bases. Germline V CDR1 and CDR2: SGHNT, YYREEE (reference sequence). The CDR3 nucleotides are TGTGCCAGCAGCTTGGCCTCCGATGCGTATGGCTACACCTTC. It is translated as CASSLASDAYGYTF.

This clonotype was observed at least ten times. The CDR3 region has the DNA TGTGCCAGCTTCATGAACACTGAAGCTTTCTTT. Its protein is CASFMNTEAFF. V is TRBV25-1 and J is TRBJ1-1; D not resolved. The length of the CDR3 is 11 residues. Between the trimmed V and J ends, which lost 8 bases and 0 bases, there was a span of 4 bases. CDR1 is MGHDK and CDR2 is SYGVNS in the germline V gene.

The chain carries TRBV6-1 and TRBJ2-4; 7 bases fit TRBD1. The CDR3 consists of 16 residues. V was clipped by 3 bases and J by 1 base; unmatched bases: 6. Germline CDR1 reads MNHNS; CDR2 reads SASEGT. The CDR3 is CASSEGPGQAKNIQYF. Written as DNA, the CDR3 is TGTGCCAGCAGTGAGGGACCGGGACAGGCCAAAAACATTCAGTACTTC.

In its sample, this clonotype was seen a few times. The V and J genes are TRBV5-1 and TRBJ2-5; 8 bases match TRBD2. The V gene's germline CDR1 is SGHRS and CDR2 YFSETQ. V shed 4 bases, J shed 5 bases, and the junction held 10 bases outside the gene matches. The CDR3 totals 15 residues. The CDR3 DNA is TGCGCCAGCAGCCTCGCGGGGGGTACCTCGGAGACCCAGTACTTC. It codes for CASSLAGGTSETQYF.

This clonotype was counted only a few times. This sequence joins TRBV24-1 and TRBJ2-3; TRBD2 aligns across 13 bases. This CDR3 has 17 residues. The J segment lost 2 bases and the V segment lost 4 bases, leaving 5 bases of the junction unmatched. Germline lookup yields CDR1 KGHDR and CDR2 SFDVKD. The CDR3 region is CATSDSGLAGATDTQYF. The CDR3 DNA reads TGTGCCACCAGTGACTCTGGACTAGCGGGGGCCACAGATACGCAGTATTTT.

This clonotype came up many times. The chain employs TRBV3-1 and TRBJ2-7; D is perhaps TRBD1 (6 bases). The CDR3 sequence is 12 residues long. Trimming took 6 bases from V and 6 from J, leaving 12 bases between them. Germline assignment: CDR1 LGHDT and CDR2 YNNKEL (reference sequence). CDR3 DNA sequence: TGTGCCAGCAGTCCCCAGGGGAGCGAGCAGTACTTC. It translates to CASSPQGSEQYF.

There are a few counts of this clonotype. The CDR3 region is CASSPRGRAGGLVDTQYF. The DNA for the CDR3 is TGTGCCAGCAGCCCGCGAGGAAGAGCGGGGGGGCTTGTAGATACGCAGTATTTT. This chain links TRBV12-3 or TRBV12-4 with TRBJ2-3, with 10 bases matching TRBD2. V gave up 6 bases and J gave up 5 bases; unmatched junction bases: 17. The CDR3 contains 18 residues.

V and J are TRBV29-1 and TRBJ2-1; 10 bases map to TRBD2. The CDR3 totals 15 residues. Germline V gene sequence: CDR1 SQVTM, CDR2 ANQGSEA. J lost 1 base, V lost 2 bases, and 2 bases had no gene match. Here the CDR3 reads CSVELAGVSYNEQFF. The CDR3 bases are TGCAGCGTTGAACTAGCGGGGGTTTCCTACAATGAGCAGTTCTTC.

J is TRBJ1-1 and V is TRBV2, with no clear D. CDR3 length: 15 residues. Germline CDR1 SNHLY, CDR2 FYNNEI. Trimming took 3 bases from V and 1 from J, leaving 12 bases between them. The CDR3 DNA follows: TGTGCCAGCAGTGAGGGGTGGGGTGGGAACACTGAAGCTTTCTTT. This encodes CASSEGWGGNTEAFF. Together with reference TRBV2 and TRBJ1-1, the CDR3 gives the full variable domain: EPEVTQTPSHQVTQMGQEVILRCVPISNHLYFYWYRQILGQKVEFLVSFYNNEISEKSEIFDDQFSVERPDGSNFTLKIRSTKLEDSAMYFCASSEGWGGNTEAFFGQGTRLTVV.

The chain couples TRBV7-2 to TRBJ2-1; unclear D gene. The V gene's germline CDR1 is SGHTA and CDR2 FQGNSA. The CDR3 sequence is 14 residues long. With 7 bases removed from V and 0 bases from J, the gap between germline ends came to 10 bases. The CDR3 here is CASNQHRSYNEQFF. CDR3 bases: TGTGCCAGCAACCAACATCGCTCCTACAATGAGCAGTTCTTC.

This clonotype was detected a few times. The chain links TRBV12-3 or TRBV12-4 to TRBJ2-5; D is undetermined. The CDR3 covers 15 residues. Trimming cost V 6 bases and J 4 bases, with 18 bases left between them. CDR3 protein: CASSSPALSGETQYF. The DNA of the CDR3 is TGTGCCAGCAGCTCCCCGGCCCTTTCAGGAGAGACCCAGTACTTC.

A few counts support this clonotype. The rearrangement joins TRBV15 to TRBJ2-4, with unresolved D. V lost 8 bases and J 2 bases, leaving 10 bases between the germline ends. CDR3 length equals 13 residues. Germline CDR1 and CDR2: LNHNV and YYDKDF (reference sequence). In nucleotides, the CDR3 is TGTGCCACCTCGGTTGGGACCAAAAACATTCAGTACTTC. Translating it yields CATSVGTKNIQYF.

The chain links TRBV29-1 to TRBJ2-3; D possibly corresponds to TRBD2 (6 bases). V lost 2 bases and J 1 base, leaving 7 bases between the germline ends. The CDR3 sequence is 13 residues long. CDR1 is SQVTM and CDR2 is ANQGSEA in the germline V gene. The CDR3 region has the DNA TGCAGCGTTGAATCGGGGGGCACAGATACGCAGTATTTT. Protein sequence: CSVESGGTDTQYF.

The chain couples TRBV27 to TRBJ2-1, with D hard to call. V was pared by 4 bases and J by 4 bases, with 11 bases between. Germline CDR1 and CDR2: MNHEY and SMNVEV (reference sequence). This CDR3 has 14 amino acids. This chain's CDR3 is CASSSPATYNEQFF. DNA for the CDR3: TGTGCCAGCAGTTCACCAGCCACATACAATGAGCAGTTCTTC.

The J gene is TRBJ2-1, the V gene TRBV7-2; 10 bases align to TRBD2. Trimming at V came to 1 base and at J to 3 bases, leaving 12 bases not matched to a gene. CDR3 size: 19 residues. The germline V gene encodes CDR1 SGHTA and CDR2 FQGNSA. CDR3 protein: CASSLEWRLAGANYNEQFF. The CDR3 coding sequence is TGTGCCAGCAGCTTAGAGTGGCGGCTAGCGGGGGCTAACTACAATGAGCAGTTCTTC.

This clonotype turned up a few times. CDR3 DNA: TGTGCCAGCACCACCGATGGTTTCTTT. This encodes CASTTDGFF. The chain joins TRBV21-1 to TRBJ1-1. TRBV21-1 counts as a pseudogene. The CDR3 has 9 amino acids.

The chain links TRBV20-1 to TRBJ2-4; 7 bases agree with TRBD2. Unmatched junction bases numbered 4, after V lost 5 bases and J lost 3 bases. The germline V gene encodes CDR1 DFQATT and CDR2 SNEGSKA (reference sequence). The CDR3 has 13 residues. In nucleotides, the CDR3 is TGCAGTGCTGACAGCGGGGTCAAAAACATTCAGTACTTC. It is translated as CSADSGVKNIQYF.

There are a few counts of this clonotype. The V gene is TRBV19, the J gene TRBJ2-1; the match to TRBD2 covers 11 bases. Germline values: CDR1 LNHDA, CDR2 SQIVND (reference sequence). The junction had 12 bases not matched to a gene; V was cut back by 5 bases and J by 6 bases. This CDR3 has 17 residues. As DNA, the CDR3 is TGTGCCAGTAGTGTCCCTAGCGGGAGGAGGCAAAGCAATGAGCAGTTCTTC. Protein product: CASSVPSGRRQSNEQFF.